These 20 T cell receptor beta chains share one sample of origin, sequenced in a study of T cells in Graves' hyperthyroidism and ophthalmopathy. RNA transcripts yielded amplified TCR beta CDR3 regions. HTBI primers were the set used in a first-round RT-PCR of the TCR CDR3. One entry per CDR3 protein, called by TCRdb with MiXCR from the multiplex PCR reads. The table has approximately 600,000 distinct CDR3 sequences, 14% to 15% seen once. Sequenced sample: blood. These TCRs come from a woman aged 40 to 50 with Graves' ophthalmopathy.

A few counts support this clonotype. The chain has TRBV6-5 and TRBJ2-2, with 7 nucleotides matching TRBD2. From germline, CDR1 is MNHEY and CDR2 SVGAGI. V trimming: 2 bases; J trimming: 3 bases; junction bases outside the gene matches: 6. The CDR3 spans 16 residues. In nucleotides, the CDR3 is TGTGCCAGCAGTTACGCGCTAGCGGACTACACCGGGGAGCTGTTTTTT. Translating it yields CASSYALADYTGELFF.

CDR3 bases: TGTGCCAGCAGCCAAGCTCCGGACGGGACCTCTGGAAACACCATATATTTT. Translation gives CASSQAPDGTSGNTIYF. The chain links TRBV3-1 to TRBJ1-3, with D possibly matching TRBD1 (5 bases). V lost 1 base and J lost 0, with 13 bases in between. The germline V gene encodes CDR1 LGHDT and CDR2 YNNKEL (reference sequence). The CDR3 totals 17 residues.

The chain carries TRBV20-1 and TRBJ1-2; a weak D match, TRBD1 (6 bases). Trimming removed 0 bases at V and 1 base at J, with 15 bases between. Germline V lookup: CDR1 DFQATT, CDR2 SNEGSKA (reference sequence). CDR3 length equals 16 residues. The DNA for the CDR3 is TGCAGTGCTAGAGACAGGGGCCAGTCTCTTAACTATGGCTACACCTTC. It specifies CSARDRGQSLNYGYTF.

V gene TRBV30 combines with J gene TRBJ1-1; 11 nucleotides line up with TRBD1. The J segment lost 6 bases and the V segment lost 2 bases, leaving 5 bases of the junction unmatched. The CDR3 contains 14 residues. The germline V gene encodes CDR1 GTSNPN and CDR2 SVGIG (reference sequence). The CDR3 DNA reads TGTGCCTGGAGTCCCGGACAGGGGGCATCTGAAGCTTTCTTT. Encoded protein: CAWSPGQGASEAFF.

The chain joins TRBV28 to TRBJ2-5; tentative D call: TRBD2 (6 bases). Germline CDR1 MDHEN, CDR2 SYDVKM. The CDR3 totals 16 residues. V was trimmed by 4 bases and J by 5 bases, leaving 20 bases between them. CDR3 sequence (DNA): TGTGCCAGCAGTTCGTGGAGGGAAGGGACCGGGGAGACCCAGTACTTC. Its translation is CASSSWREGTGETQYF.

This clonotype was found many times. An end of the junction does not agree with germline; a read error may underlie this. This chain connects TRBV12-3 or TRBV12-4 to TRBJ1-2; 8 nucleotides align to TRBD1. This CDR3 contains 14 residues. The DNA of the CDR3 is TGTGCCAGCAGTCCCACAGGGGGATCTCATGGCTACATCTTC. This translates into CASSPTGGSHGYIF.

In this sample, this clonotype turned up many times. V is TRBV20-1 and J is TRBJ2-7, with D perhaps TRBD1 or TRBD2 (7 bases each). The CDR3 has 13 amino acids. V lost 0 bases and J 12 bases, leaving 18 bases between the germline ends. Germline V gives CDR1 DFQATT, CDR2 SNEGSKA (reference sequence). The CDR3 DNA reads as TGCAGTGCTAGAGATCGCGGGAGACAGGGCGTGTACTTC. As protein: CSARDRGRQGVYF.

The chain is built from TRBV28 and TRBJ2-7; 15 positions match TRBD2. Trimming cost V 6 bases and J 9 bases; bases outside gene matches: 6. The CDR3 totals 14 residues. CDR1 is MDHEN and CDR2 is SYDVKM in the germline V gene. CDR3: CASRPGTSGRRQYF. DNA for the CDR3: TGTGCCAGCAGACCCGGGACTAGCGGGAGGAGGCAGTACTTC.

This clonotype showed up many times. The CDR3 loop reads CASSGTSGETQYF. The CDR3 DNA follows: TGTGCCAGCAGTGGGACTAGCGGTGAGACCCAGTACTTC. This sequence joins TRBV2 and TRBJ2-5, with 10 bases matching TRBD2. Losses at the gene ends were 4 bases for V and 5 bases for J; bases not matched to a gene: 1. The CDR3 length is 13 residues. Germline CDR1 and CDR2: SNHLY and FYNNEI.

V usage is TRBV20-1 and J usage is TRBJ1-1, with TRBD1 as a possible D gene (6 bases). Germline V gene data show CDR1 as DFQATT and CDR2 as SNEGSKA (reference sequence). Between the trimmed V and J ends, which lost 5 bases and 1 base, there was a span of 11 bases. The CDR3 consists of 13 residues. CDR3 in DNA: TGCAGTGCTCCTTCGGACAGGAACACTGAAGCTTTCTTT. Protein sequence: CSAPSDRNTEAFF.

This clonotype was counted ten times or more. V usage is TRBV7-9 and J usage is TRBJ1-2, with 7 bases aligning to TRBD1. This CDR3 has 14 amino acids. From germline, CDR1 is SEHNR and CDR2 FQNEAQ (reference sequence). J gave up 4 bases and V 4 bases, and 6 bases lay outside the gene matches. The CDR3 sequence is CASSSGQELYGYTF. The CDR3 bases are TGTGCCAGCAGCTCAGGACAGGAACTCTATGGCTACACCTTC.

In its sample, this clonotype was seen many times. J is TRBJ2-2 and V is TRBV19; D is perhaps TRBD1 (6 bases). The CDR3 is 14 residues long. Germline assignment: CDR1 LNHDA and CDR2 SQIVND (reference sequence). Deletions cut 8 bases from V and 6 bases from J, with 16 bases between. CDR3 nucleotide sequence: TGTGCCAGTCGTGAGGGGGATGTAGCCGGGGAGCTGTTTTTT. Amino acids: CASREGDVAGELFF.

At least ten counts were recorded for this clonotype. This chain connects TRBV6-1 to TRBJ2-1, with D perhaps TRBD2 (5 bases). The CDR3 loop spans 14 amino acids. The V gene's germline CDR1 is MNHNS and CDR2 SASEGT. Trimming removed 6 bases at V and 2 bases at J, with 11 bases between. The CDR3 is CASRDFSPYNEQFF. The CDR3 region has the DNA TGTGCCAGCAGGGACTTTTCCCCCTACAATGAGCAGTTCTTC.

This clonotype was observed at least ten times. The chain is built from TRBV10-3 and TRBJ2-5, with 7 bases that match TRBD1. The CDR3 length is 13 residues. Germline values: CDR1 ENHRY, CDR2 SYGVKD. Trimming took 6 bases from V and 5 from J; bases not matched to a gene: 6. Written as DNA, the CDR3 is TGTGCCATCAGCTCAGGGGGAGAGGAGACCCAGTACTTC. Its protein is CAISSGGEETQYF.

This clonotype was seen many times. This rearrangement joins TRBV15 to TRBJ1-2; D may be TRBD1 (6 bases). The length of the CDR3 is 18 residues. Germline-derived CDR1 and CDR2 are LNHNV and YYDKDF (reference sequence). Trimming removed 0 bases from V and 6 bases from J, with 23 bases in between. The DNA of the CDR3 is TGTGCCACCAGCAGAGATCCCTTCGGGACACTGGGTCGCGATGGCTACACCTTC. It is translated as CATSRDPFGTLGRDGYTF.

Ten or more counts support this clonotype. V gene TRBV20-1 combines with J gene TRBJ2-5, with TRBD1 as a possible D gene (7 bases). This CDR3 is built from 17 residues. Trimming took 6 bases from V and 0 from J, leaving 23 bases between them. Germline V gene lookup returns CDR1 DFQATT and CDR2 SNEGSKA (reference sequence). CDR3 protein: CSAEARQGGEYQETQYF. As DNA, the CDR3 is TGCAGTGCCGAGGCCCGACAGGGAGGAGAGTACCAAGAGACCCAGTACTTC.

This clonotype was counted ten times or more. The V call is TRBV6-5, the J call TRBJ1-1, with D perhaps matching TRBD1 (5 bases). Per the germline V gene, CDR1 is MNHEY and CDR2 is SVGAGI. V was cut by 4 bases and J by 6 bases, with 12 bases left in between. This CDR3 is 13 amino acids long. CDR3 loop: CASSFSGWSEAFF. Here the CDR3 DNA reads TGTGCCAGCAGTTTTTCAGGGTGGTCTGAAGCTTTCTTT.

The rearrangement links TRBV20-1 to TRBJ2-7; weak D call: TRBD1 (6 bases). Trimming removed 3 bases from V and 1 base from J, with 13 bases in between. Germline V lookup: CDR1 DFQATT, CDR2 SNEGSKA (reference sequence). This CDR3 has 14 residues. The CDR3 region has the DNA TGCAGTGCTAGGGCCCCGGGACATTCCTACGAGCAGTACTTC. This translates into CSARAPGHSYEQYF.

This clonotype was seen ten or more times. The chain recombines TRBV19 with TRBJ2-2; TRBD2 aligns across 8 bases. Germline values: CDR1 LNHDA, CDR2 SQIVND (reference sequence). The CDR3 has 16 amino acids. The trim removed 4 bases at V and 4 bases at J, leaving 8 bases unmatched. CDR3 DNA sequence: TGTGCCAGTAGTACCCCTGCCAGCGGGAGCACCGGGGAGCTGTTTTTT. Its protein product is CASSTPASGSTGELFF.

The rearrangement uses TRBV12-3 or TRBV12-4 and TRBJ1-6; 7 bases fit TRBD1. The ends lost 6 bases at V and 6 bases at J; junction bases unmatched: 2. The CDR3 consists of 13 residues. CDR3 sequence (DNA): TGTGCCAGCAGCAGGGGGTTTAATTCACCCCTCCACTTT. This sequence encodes CASSRGFNSPLHF.